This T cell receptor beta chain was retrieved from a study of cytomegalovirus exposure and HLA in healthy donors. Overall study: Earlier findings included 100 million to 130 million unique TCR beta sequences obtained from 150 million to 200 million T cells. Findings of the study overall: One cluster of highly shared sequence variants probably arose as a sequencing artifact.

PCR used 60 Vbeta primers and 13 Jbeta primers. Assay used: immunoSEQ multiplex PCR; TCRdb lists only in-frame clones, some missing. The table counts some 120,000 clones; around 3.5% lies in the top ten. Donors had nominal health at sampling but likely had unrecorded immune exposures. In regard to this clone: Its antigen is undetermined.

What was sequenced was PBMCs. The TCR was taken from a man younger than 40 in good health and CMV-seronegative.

This CDR3 is CASSYSTGAYNEQFF. CDR3 in DNA: TGTGCCAGCAGTTACTCGACTGGTGCCTACAATGAGCAGTTCTTC. The chain combines TRBV6-5 with TRBJ2-1; the D is unclear. The CDR3 spans 15 residues. Per germline, CDR1 MNHEY and CDR2 SVGAGI. Between the trimmed V and J ends, which lost 0 bases and 2 bases, there was a span of 8 bases.